A single T cell receptor (beta chain) is shown here with its context. The antigen remains undetermined. This record comes from a study of CXCR3-negative and CXCR3-positive naive CD8 T cells. The overall study: Cumulative TRB read yield was approximately 135 million, averaging about 1.5 +/- 0.3 million per library. Broader study findings: Whereas memory cells differed, naive CXCR3-negative and CXCR3-positive cells shared similar TRBV-TRBJ usage. Fresh PBMCs were used in most assays, and CXCR3 expression partially decreased after cryopreservation. Similarly elevated diversity marked both naive subsets, with memory CD8+ cells showing far lower diversity.

Carrying UMI labels, the TRB cDNA libraries were prepared through 5' RACE. Using the 5' RACE reads, TCRdb records one entry per CDR3 protein without DNA. This repertoire includes approximately 38,000 distinct CDR3 sequences. The germline gives CDR1 SGHNT, CDR2 YYREEE (reference sequence). This CDR3 spans 20 amino acids. Sequencing used memory CD8+ T cells from blood. This rearrangement joins TRBV5-4 to TRBJ2-4; absent DNA, TCRdb's TRBD2 call cannot be checked. The clonotype comes from a human donor in good health. Some clones in this sample may be carry-over from other donors' samples. This chain's CDR3 is CASSLFGGSSGPAGLNIQYF. Full variable domain (remainder filled in from reference TRBV5-4 and TRBJ2-4): ETGVTQSPTHLIKTRGQQVTLRCSSQSGHNTVSWYQQALGQGPQFIFQYYREEENGRGNFPPRFSGLQFPNYSSELNVNALELDDSALYLCASSLFGGSSGPAGLNIQYFGAGTRLSVL.